The subject of this entry is one T cell receptor (beta chain). The antigen remains unidentified. CDR1 GTSNPN and CDR2 SVGIG come from the germline V gene (reference sequence). This CDR3 spans 14 amino acids. J gave up 5 bases and V 5 bases, and 10 bases lay outside the gene matches. It was CD45RO-negative cells, positively selected for CCR7, that made up naive CD8 cells, with terminally differentiated effector memory CD45RA+ cells excluded. The data are from a study of shared clonotypes between healthy human individuals. Study-level background: CD4 naive and CD4 memory each took three plates per donor, while CD8 naive took two and CD8 memory one. Study-level findings and limits: Among non-shared clonotypes, generation probabilities were lower than among those shared by all four donors. The authors expected sequencing depth to affect clonotype sharing among donors. The represented genetic and exposure-history diversity was limited by the small number of donors.

TCRdb keeps only in-frame clones here, not all; method: immunoSEQ multiplex PCR. The profile shows about 2 million clones, just under 95% of them singletons. The chain employs TRBV30 and TRBJ2-7, with 9 bases lining up with TRBD1. The source material was naive CD8+ T cells sorted from blood. The sequence was collected from a man aged 18 to 30 in good health. CDR3 bases: TGTGCCTGGGAACGGGGGACAGGGCTCAACGAGCAGTACTTC. Protein sequence: CAWERGTGLNEQYF.